One and the same sample provided the 20 T cell receptor beta chains below, sequenced in a study of shared clonotypes between healthy human individuals. This table comes from immunoSEQ multiplex PCR, and its TCRdb copy is limited to in-frame clones, with some not included. In the table there are around 600,000 clones, less than 98% of which are singletons. Sequencing was performed on naive CD4+ T cells sorted from blood. Noted subset: CD45RA+ positively selected. The receptors were gathered from a woman in her twenties or thirties in good health.

The chain carries TRBV28 and TRBJ2-1, with TRBD1 identical over 8 bases. Per germline, CDR1 MDHEN and CDR2 SYDVKM. J lost 16 bases, V lost 8 bases, and 16 bases had no gene match. There are 13 residues in the CDR3. CDR3 protein: CASGPWGETGVFF. CDR3 in DNA: TGTGCCAGCGGCCCCTGGGGGGAGACAGGGGTCTTCTTC.

The chain carries TRBV2 and TRBJ2-5; 11 bases map to TRBD1. Germline V gives CDR1 SNHLY, CDR2 FYNNEI. The CDR3 spans 14 residues. The ends lost 7 bases at V and 5 bases at J; junction bases unmatched: 6. Written as DNA, the CDR3 is TGTGCCAGCAACCGGGACAGGGGGAGGGAGACCCAGTACTTC. This translates into CASNRDRGRETQYF.

The chain carries TRBV9 and TRBJ1-1; D unresolved. The V and J ends lost 0 bases and 0 bases respectively, with 6 bases between them. The CDR3 loop spans 14 amino acids. Germline assignment: CDR1 SGDLS and CDR2 YYNGEE. This CDR3 reads CASSVAQLNTEAFF. CDR3 sequence (DNA): TGTGCCAGCAGCGTAGCACAGTTGAACACTGAAGCTTTCTTT. Combining the CDR3 with reference TRBV9 and TRBJ1-1 gives the whole variable domain DSGVTQTPKHLITATGQRVTLRCSPRSGDLSVYWYQQSLDQGLQFLIQYYNGEERAKGNILERFSAQQFPDLHSELNLSSLELGDSALYFCASSVAQLNTEAFFGQGTRLTVV.

The chain combines TRBV5-4 with TRBJ2-1; TRBD2 agrees at 7 bases. This CDR3 contains 16 residues. Germline trimming cut 3 bases from V and 1 base from J; bases unmatched to any gene: 7. Germline V gives CDR1 SGHNT, CDR2 YYREEE (reference sequence). CDR3 region: CASSYPLAESYNEQFF. In nucleotides, the CDR3 is TGTGCCAGCAGCTATCCCCTAGCGGAGTCCTACAATGAGCAGTTCTTC.

In its sample, this clone was seen once. The gene calls are TRBV28 and TRBJ2-1; TRBD2 aligns across 7 bases. Germline lookup yields CDR1 MDHEN and CDR2 SYDVKM. Germline trimming cut 5 bases from V and 1 base from J; bases unmatched to any gene: 5. This CDR3 is 15 amino acids long. CDR3 protein: CASSETGLSYNEQFF. CDR3 DNA: TGTGCCAGCAGTGAAACGGGACTATCCTACAATGAGCAGTTCTTC.

This clone showed up just once. Here the CDR3 reads CASSKNLDLRNEQFF. As DNA, the CDR3 is TGTGCCAGTAGTAAAAACCTGGACCTCCGCAATGAGCAGTTCTTC. The V and J genes are TRBV19 and TRBJ2-1; no definite D call. Germline V lookup: CDR1 LNHDA, CDR2 SQIVND (reference sequence). V was shortened by 4 bases and J by 6 bases, with 16 bases between the two germline ends. This CDR3 has 15 residues.

The chain is built from TRBV5-1 and TRBJ2-2; maybe TRBD1 (6 bases). The V and J ends lost 1 base and 7 bases respectively, with 14 bases between them. Per germline, CDR1 SGHRS and CDR2 YFSETQ. The length of the CDR3 is 15 residues. CDR3 amino acids: CASSLFQGNNGELFF. As DNA, the CDR3 is TGCGCCAGCAGCTTGTTCCAGGGGAATAACGGGGAGCTGTTTTTT.

This clone was recorded only once. V usage is TRBV4-1 and J usage is TRBJ2-3, with 9 bases aligning to TRBD2. The CDR3 is made up of 16 amino acids. With 4 bases clipped from V and 2 bases from J, the junction kept 7 bases outside the gene matches. The germline V gene encodes CDR1 MGHRA and CDR2 YSYEKL. The CDR3 nucleotides are TGCGCCAGCAGCCCCCGGCCTAGCGGGGACACAGATACGCAGTATTTT. This codes for CASSPRPSGDTDTQYF.

This clone appeared once. Other DNA variants within this sample encode the same CDR3. The chain combines TRBV28 with TRBJ2-7, with D hard to call. Germline V gene data show CDR1 as MDHEN and CDR2 as SYDVKM. The CDR3 totals 13 residues. V lost 3 bases and J lost 2, with 8 bases in between. DNA of the CDR3: TGTGCCAGCAGTTTCCCTCCAGCCTACGAGCAGTACTTC. This sequence encodes CASSFPPAYEQYF.

The genes are TRBV28 and TRBJ2-7; 14 positions match TRBD2. V dropped 4 bases and J dropped 5; count of bases not matched to a gene: 4. The CDR3 is 15 residues long. Looked up from germline, CDR1 is MDHEN and CDR2 is SYDVKM. The CDR3 protein is CASSWGLAGAHEQYF. As DNA, the CDR3 is TGTGCCAGCAGTTGGGGACTAGCGGGAGCCCACGAGCAGTACTTC.

Of note for this clone: Within the sample, other DNA sequences also encode this same CDR3. This chain joins TRBV2 and TRBJ1-2; no firm D call. The V end lost 1 base, the J end lost 2 bases, and 2 bases lay between the germline ends. CDR3 length equals 12 residues. The germline gives CDR1 SNHLY, CDR2 FYNNEI. CDR3 sequence (DNA): TGTGCCAGCAGTGAAGGGAACTATGGCTACACCTTC. Translated: CASSEGNYGYTF.

V is TRBV6-6 and J is TRBJ2-7, with TRBD2 matching over 7 bases. Germline V gene sequence: CDR1 MNHNY, CDR2 SVGAGI (reference sequence). The CDR3 sequence is 14 residues long. Trimming took 6 bases from V and 7 from J; bases not matched to a gene: 12. The CDR3, as DNA: TGTGCCAGCAGCCTTCGGGCGGGAGATCGGGAGCAGTACTTC. Translating it yields CASSLRAGDREQYF.

This rearrangement joins TRBV2 to TRBJ1-1; TRBD1 is a possible D gene (6 bases). V was shortened by 8 bases and J by 6 bases, with 19 bases between the two germline ends. Per germline, CDR1 SNHLY and CDR2 FYNNEI. CDR3 size: 14 residues. Written as DNA, the CDR3 is TGTGCCAGCGTGAGTACCGGGGGCGCCCCTGAAGCTTTCTTT. It yields the protein CASVSTGGAPEAFF.

CDR3 amino acids: CASSLVAGVYEQYF. CDR3 DNA sequence: TGTGCCAGCAGCTTAGTAGCGGGAGTATACGAGCAGTACTTC. The chain links TRBV7-6 to TRBJ2-7, with 9 positions matching TRBD2. V was clipped by 1 base and J by 4 bases; unmatched bases: 2. The length of the CDR3 is 14 residues. Germline values: CDR1 SGHVS, CDR2 FNYEAQ. Drawing the rest from reference TRBV7-6 and TRBJ2-7, the complete variable domain is GAGVSQSPRYKVTKRGQDVALRCDPISGHVSLYWYRQALGQGPEFLTYFNYEAQQDKSGLPNDRFSAERPEGSISTLTIQRTEQRDSAMYRCASSLVAGVYEQYFGPGTRLTVT.

The genes are TRBV5-3 and TRBJ1-3, with D tentatively TRBD1 (5 bases). TRBV5-3 is marked as an open reading frame, function uncertain. V lost 9 bases to trimming and J lost 0 bases, with 13 bases between them. This CDR3 comprises 14 residues. As DNA, the CDR3 is TGTGCCATAGAGGGACGGAACTCTGGAAACACCATATATTTT. Its protein is CAIEGRNSGNTIYF.

The chain is built from TRBV2 and TRBJ1-5, with D tentatively TRBD1 (6 bases). The CDR3 length is 14 residues. Germline V CDR1 and CDR2: SNHLY, FYNNEI. V was shortened by 8 bases and J by 4 bases, with 15 bases between the two germline ends. This CDR3 reads CASYRDMGNQPQHF. The DNA for the CDR3 is TGTGCCAGCTACCGGGACATGGGAAATCAGCCCCAGCATTTT.

This chain joins TRBV2 and TRBJ1-1, with D uncertain. V gave up 10 bases and J gave up 6 bases, with 15 bases separating them. Germline CDR1 SNHLY, CDR2 FYNNEI. This CDR3 comprises 12 residues. The chain's CDR3 is CATLGLAAEAFF. The CDR3 DNA is TGTGCCACTTTGGGCCTTGCGGCTGAAGCTTTCTTT.

The DNA of the CDR3 is TGCGCCAGCAGCCAAGCTGCCCAGGGTTTAATGCAGGGCTACACCTTC. Protein: CASSQAAQGLMQGYTF. This chain uses TRBV4-1 with TRBJ1-2; TRBD1 is a possible D gene (5 bases). Germline CDR1 reads MGHRA; CDR2 reads YSYEKL. Between the trimmed V and J ends, which lost 1 base and 8 bases, there was a span of 20 bases. This CDR3 contains 16 residues.

V and J are TRBV2 and TRBJ2-7; D gene uncertain. Germline V gene sequence: CDR1 SNHLY, CDR2 FYNNEI. The CDR3 totals 14 residues. The V end was cut by 5 bases, the J end by 2 bases, with 13 bases between. Here the CDR3 DNA reads TGTGCCAGCAGTACACCGGAATACCCCTACGAGCAGTACTTC. It codes for CASSTPEYPYEQYF.

The J gene is TRBJ2-7, the V gene TRBV5-1; 9 bases agree with TRBD1. Trimming at V came to 4 bases and at J to 7 bases, leaving 9 bases not matched to a gene. In germline, CDR1 is SGHRS, CDR2 YFSETQ. The CDR3 is 14 amino acids. CDR3 coding DNA: TGCGCCAGCAGCCCGGGACAGGGAAGGAAGGAGCAGTACTTC. It yields the protein CASSPGQGRKEQYF. Full variable domain (rest looked up from reference TRBV5-1 and TRBJ2-7): KAGVTQTPRYLIKTRGQQVTLSCSPISGHRSVSWYQQTPGQGLQFLFEYFSETQRNKGNFPGRFSGRQFSNSRSEMNVSTLELGDSALYLCASSPGQGRKEQYFGPGTRLTVT.